Below, 8 T cell receptor beta chains from the same sample are listed, as sequenced in a study of T cell responses to AZD1222 COVID-19 vaccine. Assay: immunoSEQ multiplex PCR; the TCRdb copy retains only in-frame clones and omits some. The sample has around 140,000 clones, around 90% seen once. The sample here was peripheral blood, taken 28 days after the second AZD1222 dose. The origin of the receptors is an adult who received the AZD1222 COVID-19 vaccine.

The J gene is TRBJ2-7, the V gene TRBV27; D is possibly TRBD1 (6 bases). Germline lookup yields CDR1 MNHEY and CDR2 SMNVEV (reference sequence). There are 13 residues in the CDR3. Trimming removed 6 bases at V and 0 bases at J, with 9 bases between. The CDR3 sequence: CASRPGASYEQYF. The CDR3 DNA reads TGTGCCAGCAGACCAGGGGCCTCCTACGAGCAGTACTTC.

The chain carries TRBV2 and TRBJ2-2; tentatively, D is TRBD1 or TRBD2 (6 bases each). Germline assignment: CDR1 SNHLY and CDR2 FYNNEI. CDR3 length: 16 amino acids. V lost 6 bases and J lost 6, with 20 bases in between. In DNA form, the CDR3 reads TGTGCCAGCAGGAAGACGGAGGGGGTAGGGGCCGGGGAGCTGTTTTTT. Its translation: CASRKTEGVGAGELFF.

The sample holds one count of this clone. The CDR3 DNA reads as TGTGCCAGTAGTCACGACAGGGTGGGCCAGCCCCAGCATTTT. This sequence encodes CASSHDRVGQPQHF. The chain combines TRBV19 with TRBJ1-5; 7 bases are a match to TRBD1. The CDR3 length is 14 residues. The J segment lost 7 bases and the V segment lost 5 bases, leaving 8 bases of the junction unmatched. Germline CDR1 LNHDA, CDR2 SQIVND (reference sequence).

This sequence joins TRBV2 and TRBJ1-2; D ambiguous. Germline CDR1 and CDR2: SNHLY and FYNNEI. This CDR3 is 16 amino acids long. Trimming removed 3 bases at V and 0 bases at J, with 14 bases between. The CDR3 coding sequence is TGTGCCAGCAGTGATTTTGGGCGCAGGTCTAACTATGGCTACACCTTC. This sequence encodes CASSDFGRRSNYGYTF.

The chain recombines TRBV5-1 with TRBJ2-1; tentatively, D is TRBD1 (6 bases). Germline V CDR1 and CDR2: SGHRS, YFSETQ. The CDR3 spans 14 residues. V was trimmed by 0 bases and J by 10 bases, leaving 14 bases between them. The CDR3 DNA reads TGCGCCAGCAGCTTGGGGGACATCGAAGGGGAGCAGTTCTTC. Translated: CASSLGDIEGEQFF.

The V gene is TRBV3-1 (or the pseudogene TRBV3-2), the J gene TRBJ2-1; D is unresolved. Germline V gene data show CDR1 as LGHDT and CDR2 as YNNKEL (reference sequence). The CDR3 length is 13 residues. The V end was cut by 6 bases, the J end by 4 bases, with 10 bases between. CDR3: CASRASGYNEQFF. Written as DNA, the CDR3 is TGTGCCAGCAGAGCTTCAGGATACAATGAGCAGTTCTTC.

This rearrangement joins TRBV6-5 to TRBJ1-4; D is uncertain. V was clipped by 5 bases and J by 0 bases, with 10 bases between them. This CDR3 contains 15 residues. The germline gives CDR1 MNHEY, CDR2 SVGAGI. As DNA, the CDR3 is TGTGCCAGCAGTCTTAGACCCGCAACTAATGAAAAACTGTTTTTT. Its translation: CASSLRPATNEKLFF.

With respect to this clone: Since the CDR3 does not end with the conserved phenylalanine or tryptophan, this likely comes from a read error. The limits of the CDR3 on the DNA are not certain, so only TCRdb's listed CDR3 is given. The rearrangement uses TRBV5-1 and TRBJ2-7; TRBD2, as called in the table, went unchecked against the DNA. The CDR3 spans 12 residues, counting both ends. Germline V lookup: CDR1 SGHRS, CDR2 YFSETQ. CDR3 in amino acids: CASSLAKRPGFL.